The text below deals with one T cell receptor (beta chain). Its antigen remains unknown. V shed 9 bases and J 7 bases; nucleotides not matched to a gene: 12. This CDR3 contains 15 residues. Germline loops: CDR1 KGHDR, CDR2 SFDVKD. This entry is derived from a study of response to subunit inactivated influenza vaccine. TCRdb re-called the RT-PCR reads through MiXCR, storing one row per CDR3 protein. This sample carries more than 600,000 distinct CDR3 sequences, around a sixth of them seen once, and the ten largest clones take approximately 10%. Study results and limitations: The authors put forward the suggestion that each seasonal influenza vaccination may bring in only a limited number of new T cells.

This TCR was sampled from a man aged 50-59 years who received an inactivated influenza vaccine. The sequencing here drew on PBMCs from blood, taken 4 to 6 days after vaccination. The J gene is TRBJ2-2, the V gene TRBV24-1, with TRBD2 identical over 8 bases. The CDR3 region is CATLGLAGRSGELFF. The CDR3 coding sequence is TGTGCCACCCTTGGACTAGCTGGGCGGAGCGGGGAGCTGTTTTTT.